The sequence of this T cell receptor beta chain was determined in a study of beta chain features in type 1 diabetes. Study-wide context: Cell yields, age and gender were similar between patients and healthy donors.

On this clone: Its cognate antigen is unknown.

Expressed TCRB transcripts were sequenced because the isolated RNA had all been reverse transcribed beforehand. TCRdb's table, derived via immunoSEQ multiplex PCR, lists solely in-frame clones and lacks some. Seen here are just under 150,000 clones, roughly a tenth observed once, and the top ten hold roughly 1.4%. V gave up 1 base and J gave up 0 bases, with 13 bases separating them. CDR1 and CDR2 (germline): SGHAT, FQNNGV. This CDR3 is 16 amino acids long. Study-wide findings and caveats: Equally in patients and controls, PCR might preferentially amplify shorter templates. Naive, central memory and regulatory TCRB repertoires appeared more similar among patients than healthy donors.

This TCR was recovered from a man in his late teens or twenties in good health. Sequencing was carried out using naive CD4+ T cells from blood. The chain is built from TRBV11-2 and TRBJ2-7; D unclear. CDR3 nucleotides: TGTGCCAGCAGCTTAGGAGCAGCGTCGAGCTCCTACGAGCAGTACTTC. Encoded protein: CASSLGAASSSYEQYF.